This T cell receptor beta chain is drawn from a study of blood T cell repertoires in COVID-19. Overall study: Some COVID-19 samples were acute and others convalescent; all came from the United States, Italy and Spain. PBMCs, B-cell-depleted T cells, or T cells provided the cDNA or gDNA that made up the material.

In the authors' methods: Using reference gene primer amplification, nucleated cell counts were estimated. The table came from immunoSEQ multiplex PCR; TCRdb's copy has only in-frame clones and leaves some out. D and trimming come from the DNA, and the V and J calls and clone size come from that table. The data show 150,000 to 180,000 clones, about 89% seen once. Germline V gene lookup returns CDR1 LGHDT and CDR2 YNNKEL (reference sequence). This CDR3 has 20 amino acids. J gave up 0 bases and V 4 bases, and 18 bases lay outside the gene matches. The origin of this receptor is a man aged 50 to 60 with acute or convalescent COVID-19. This chain joins TRBV3-1 (or the pseudogene TRBV3-2) and TRBJ2-1; 7 nucleotides agree with TRBD1. The sequenced sample was peripheral blood. CDR3 amino acids: CASSPRARGGLRSSYNEQFF. In DNA form, the CDR3 reads TGTGCCAGCAGCCCCCGAGCGAGAGGGGGCTTAAGGAGCTCCTACAATGAGCAGTTCTTC.